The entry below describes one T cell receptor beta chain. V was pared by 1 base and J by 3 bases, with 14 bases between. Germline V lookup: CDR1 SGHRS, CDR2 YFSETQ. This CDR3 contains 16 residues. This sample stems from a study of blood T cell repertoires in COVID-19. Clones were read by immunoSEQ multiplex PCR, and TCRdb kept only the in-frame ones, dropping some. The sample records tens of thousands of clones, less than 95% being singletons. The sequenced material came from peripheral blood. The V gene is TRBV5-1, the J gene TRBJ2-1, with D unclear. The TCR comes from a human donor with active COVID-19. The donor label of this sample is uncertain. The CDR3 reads CASSLSGAGFYNEQFF. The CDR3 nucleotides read TGCGCCAGCAGCTTGAGTGGTGCCGGGTTCTACAATGAGCAGTTCTTC.